This is a list of T cell receptor beta chains from one sample in a study of spatial heterogeneity in lung cancer. MiXCR, applied by TCRdb to the 5' RACE reads, yields one record per CDR3 protein. This table has tens of thousands of distinct CDR3 sequences, 7.5% appearing once. The source was PBMCs, collected at surgery. These receptors all stem from a male donor with early-stage non-small cell lung cancer. CDR3s include the opening cysteine and the closing phenylalanine or tryptophan. The order of the fields is J gene, clone size, V gene, D gene, CDR3 DNA, CDR3 protein. The D gene is left open where the match is weak. Clone size, where shown, is once, few, many, or a class for clones that have expanded.

TRBJ2-7,many,TRBV20-1,NA,TGCAGTGCTAGAGATTGGGGATACTACGAGCAGTACTTC,CSARDWGYYEQYF
TRBJ2-1,once,TRBV6-5,NA,TGTGCCAGCAGTTACCAGGACGTTCGCTACAATGAGCAGTTCTTC,CASSYQDVRYNEQFF
TRBJ1-1,NA,TRBV6-4,NA,TGTGCCAGCAGTGACTCGAGCAGGGCCACTGAAGCTTTCTTT,CASSDSSRATEAFF
TRBJ2-7,many,TRBV5-1,TRBD1,TGCGCCAGCAGCCCCGACAGGGGACCCTACGAGCAGTACTTC,CASSPDRGPYEQYF
TRBJ2-2,many,TRBV6-5,NA,TGTGCCAGCAAGGCGGACAGAGACACCGGGGAGCTGTTTTTT,CASKADRDTGELFF
TRBJ2-3,few,TRBV18,NA,TGTGCCAGCTCACCATCGAATCCGAGGGGAGATACGCAGTATTTT,CASSPSNPRGDTQYF
TRBJ2-3,many,TRBV4-2,NA,TGTGCCAGCAGCCAAGATAACCTAGCGAGTTCAGATACGCAGTATTTT,CASSQDNLASSDTQYF
TRBJ1-5,few,TRBV11-3,NA,TGTGCCAGCAGCTTAGATCGGTATCAGCCCCAGCATTTT,CASSLDRYQPQHF
TRBJ2-5,NA,TRBV7-2,TRBD2,TGTGCCAGCAGCCCCGGGACTAGCGGGGGGGCCCAAGAGACCCAGTACTTC,CASSPGTSGGAQETQYF
TRBJ1-1,many,TRBV20-1,NA,TGCAGTGCTAGAGTTTCCAGGGACGGCACTGAAGCTTTCTTT,CSARVSRDGTEAFF
TRBJ2-2,many,TRBV29-1,TRBD2,TGCAGCGTTGAAGATTCGATCGCGGGAGGGAGCACCGGGGAGCTGTTTTTT,CSVEDSIAGGSTGELFF
TRBJ2-3,many,TRBV20-1,TRBD1,TGCAGTGCCCAACAGGGGTCGTTAGCGCAGTATTTT,CSAQQGSLAQYF
TRBJ1-1,many,TRBV7-3,NA,TGTGCCAGCAGTTTAGGGGGGGTGAACACTGAAGCTTTCTTT,CASSLGGVNTEAFF
TRBJ1-5,many,TRBV7-8,TRBD1,TGTGCCAGCAGCCAACAGACAGGGGGGAACAATCAGCCCCAGCATTTT,CASSQQTGGNNQPQHF
TRBJ1-4,NA,TRBV4-2,NA,TGTGCCAGCAGCCAAGATCGAGGGGGGGCTAATGAAAAACTGTTTTTT,CASSQDRGGANEKLFF
TRBJ2-2,NA,TRBV5-1,NA,TGCGTCAGCAGAACCGGAGATTACACCGGGGAGCTGTTTTTT,CVSRTGDYTGELFF
TRBJ2-3,NA,TRBV24-1,NA,TGTGCCACCGAGGGGGGAGACACAGATACGCAGTATTTT,CATEGGDTDTQYF
TRBJ2-3,many,TRBV29-1,NA,TGCAGCGCGTCAACAGGGCTCAGCACAGATACGCAGTATTTT,CSASTGLSTDTQYF
TRBJ2-5,many,TRBV9,NA,TGTGCCAGCAGCGTAGGTTCTACACGGCCGTTAGGGACCCAGTACTTC,CASSVGSTRPLGTQYF
TRBJ2-6,many,TRBV24-1,NA,TGTGCCACCAGTGGTCGACAGAGCTCTGGGGCCAACGTCCTGACTTTC,CATSGRQSSGANVLTF
TRBJ2-7,few,TRBV18,NA,TGTGCCAGCTCACCACCGGGCGGTCACAACGAGCAGTACTTC,CASSPPGGHNEQYF
TRBJ1-1,many,TRBV20-1,NA,TGCAGTGCTAGACCCGTGAACACTGAAGCTTTCTTT,CSARPVNTEAFF
TRBJ1-1,many,TRBV13,NA,TGTGCCAGCAGCTTAGGGGGGGCGTCTGCTGAAGCTTTCTTT,CASSLGGASAEAFF
TRBJ2-5,many,TRBV24-1,TRBD2,TGTGCCACCAGTGTCACTCCGGGACTAGCGGGGGTTCTCCAAGAGACCCAGTACTTC,CATSVTPGLAGVLQETQYF
TRBJ2-6,many,TRBV4-1,NA,TGCGCCAGCAGCCCAGATGGGGGCCTCTCTGGGGCCAACGTCCTGACTTTC,CASSPDGGLSGANVLTF
TRBJ1-2,NA,TRBV30,NA,TGTGCCTGGAGTGTAGAACCCTATGGCTACACCTTC,CAWSVEPYGYTF